Given below is one TCR beta chain in context. Its specificity is not known. This CDR3 contains 15 residues. The germline CDR1 and CDR2 sequences are LGHNA and YNFKEQ. The authors made the TRB cDNA libraries by 5' RACE using UMI labels. Reanalyzing the 5' RACE reads, TCRdb keeps one entry per CDR3 protein, without DNA. The sample yields about 56,000 distinct CDR3 sequences, of which the top ten take up about 0.78%. These data originate in a study of CXCR3-negative and CXCR3-positive naive CD8 T cells. Study-level results: More hydrophobic TRB CDR3s occurred in CXCR3-positive than in CXCR3-negative naive cells.

The study sorted every CD8+ T cell subset in triplicate at hundreds of thousands of cells each. CD45RO-CCR7+CD27+CD95- defined naive CD8+ T cells. V usage is TRBV4-2 and J usage is TRBJ2-2. The sample taken for sequencing was naive CXCR3+ CD8+ T cells from blood. Subset indicated: CD45RO-CCR7+CD27+CD95- naive CD8+ T cells expressing CXCR3 (TNR3+). This TCR was sampled from a human donor in good health. Some clones in this sample may be carry-over from other donors' samples. CDR3 loop: CASSQELGNTGELFF.